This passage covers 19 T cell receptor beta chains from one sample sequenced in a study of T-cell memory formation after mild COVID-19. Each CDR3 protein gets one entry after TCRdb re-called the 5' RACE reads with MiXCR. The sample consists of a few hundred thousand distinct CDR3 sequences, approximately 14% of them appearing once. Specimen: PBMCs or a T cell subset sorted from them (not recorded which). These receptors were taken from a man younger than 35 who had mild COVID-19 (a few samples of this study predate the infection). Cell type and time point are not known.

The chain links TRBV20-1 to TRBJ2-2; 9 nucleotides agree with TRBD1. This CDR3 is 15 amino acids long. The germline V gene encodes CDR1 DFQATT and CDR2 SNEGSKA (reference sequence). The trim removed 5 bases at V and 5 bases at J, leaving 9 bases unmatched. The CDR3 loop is CSAAPWTGETGELFF. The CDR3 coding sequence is TGCAGTGCTGCGCCATGGACAGGGGAGACCGGGGAGCTGTTTTTT.

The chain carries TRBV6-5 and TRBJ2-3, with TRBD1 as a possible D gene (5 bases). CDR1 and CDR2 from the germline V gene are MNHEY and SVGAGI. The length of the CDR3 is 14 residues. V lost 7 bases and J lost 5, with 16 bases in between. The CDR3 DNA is TGTGCCAGCATGGTAGGGGATGCCAGAGATACGCAGTATTTT. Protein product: CASMVGDARDTQYF.

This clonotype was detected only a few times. The CDR3 nucleotides are TGCGCCAGCAGCCCCTTGCTTAGGGGGGGCACTGAAGCTTTCTTT. It encodes CASSPLLRGGTEAFF. V is TRBV4-3 and J is TRBJ1-1, with D possibly matching TRBD1 (6 bases). Germline lookup yields CDR1 LGHNA and CDR2 YSLEER. V was shortened by 4 bases and J by 4 bases, with 16 bases between the two germline ends. This CDR3 has 15 amino acids.

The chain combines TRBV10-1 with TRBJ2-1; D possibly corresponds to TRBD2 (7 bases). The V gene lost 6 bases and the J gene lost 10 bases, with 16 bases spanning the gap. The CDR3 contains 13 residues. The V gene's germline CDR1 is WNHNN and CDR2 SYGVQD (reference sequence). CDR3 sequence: CASSTRGADEQFF. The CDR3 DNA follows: TGCGCCAGCAGCACACGGGGGGCAGACGAGCAGTTCTTC.

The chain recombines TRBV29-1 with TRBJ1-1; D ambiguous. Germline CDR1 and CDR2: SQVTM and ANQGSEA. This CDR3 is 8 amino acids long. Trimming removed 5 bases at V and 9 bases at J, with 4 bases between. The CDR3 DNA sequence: TGCAGCGTTCCCCAAGCTTTCTTT. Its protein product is CSVPQAFF.

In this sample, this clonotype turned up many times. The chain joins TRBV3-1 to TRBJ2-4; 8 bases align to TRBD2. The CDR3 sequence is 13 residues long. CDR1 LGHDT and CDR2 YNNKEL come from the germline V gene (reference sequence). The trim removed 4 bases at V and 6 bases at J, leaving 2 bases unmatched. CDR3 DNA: TGTGCCAGCAGCCTTCGGGGGGGAAACATTCAGTACTTC. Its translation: CASSLRGGNIQYF.

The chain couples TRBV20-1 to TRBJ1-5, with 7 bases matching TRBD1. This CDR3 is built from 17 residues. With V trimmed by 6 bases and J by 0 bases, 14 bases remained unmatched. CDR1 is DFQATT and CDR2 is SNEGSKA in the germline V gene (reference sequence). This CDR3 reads CSAEKWDSGISNQPQHF. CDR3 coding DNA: TGCAGTGCAGAAAAATGGGACAGCGGGATTAGCAATCAGCCCCAGCATTTT.

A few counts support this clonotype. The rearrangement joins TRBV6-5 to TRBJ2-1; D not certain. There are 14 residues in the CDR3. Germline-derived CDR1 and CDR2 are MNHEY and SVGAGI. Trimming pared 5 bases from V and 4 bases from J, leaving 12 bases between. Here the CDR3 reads CASSHGPGYNEQFF. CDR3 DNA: TGTGCCAGCAGTCACGGTCCGGGTTACAATGAGCAGTTCTTC.

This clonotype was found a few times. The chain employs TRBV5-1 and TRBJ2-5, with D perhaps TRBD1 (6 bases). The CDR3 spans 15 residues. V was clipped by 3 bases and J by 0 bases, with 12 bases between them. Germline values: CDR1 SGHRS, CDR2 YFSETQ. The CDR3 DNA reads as TGCGCCAGCAGCTCCAGGGGCCCCTACCAAGAGACCCAGTACTTC. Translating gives CASSSRGPYQETQYF. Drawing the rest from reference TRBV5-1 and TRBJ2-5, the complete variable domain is KAGVTQTPRYLIKTRGQQVTLSCSPISGHRSVSWYQQTPGQGLQFLFEYFSETQRNKGNFPGRFSGRQFSNSRSEMNVSTLELGDSALYLCASSSRGPYQETQYFGPGTRLLVL.

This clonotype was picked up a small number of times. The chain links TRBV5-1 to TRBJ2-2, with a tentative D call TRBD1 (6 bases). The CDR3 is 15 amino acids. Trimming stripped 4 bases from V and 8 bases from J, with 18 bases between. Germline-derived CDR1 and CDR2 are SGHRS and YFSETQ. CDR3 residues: CASSNLQGISGELFF. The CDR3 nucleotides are TGCGCCAGCAGCAACTTACAGGGAATATCGGGGGAGCTGTTTTTT. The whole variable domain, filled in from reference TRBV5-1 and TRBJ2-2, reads KAGVTQTPRYLIKTRGQQVTLSCSPISGHRSVSWYQQTPGQGLQFLFEYFSETQRNKGNFPGRFSGRQFSNSRSEMNVSTLELGDSALYLCASSNLQGISGELFFGEGSRLTVL.

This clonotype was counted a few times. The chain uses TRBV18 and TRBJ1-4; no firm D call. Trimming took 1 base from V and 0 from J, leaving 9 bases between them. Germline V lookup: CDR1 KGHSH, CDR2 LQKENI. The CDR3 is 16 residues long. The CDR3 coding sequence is TGTGCCAGCTCACCACAAACGTCAGCAACTAATGAAAAACTGTTTTTT. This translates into CASSPQTSATNEKLFF.

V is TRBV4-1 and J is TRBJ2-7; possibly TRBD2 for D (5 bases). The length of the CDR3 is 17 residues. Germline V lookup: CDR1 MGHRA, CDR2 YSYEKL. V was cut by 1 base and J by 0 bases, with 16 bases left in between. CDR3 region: CASSQARPGLSSYEQYF. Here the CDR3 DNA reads TGCGCCAGCAGCCAAGCTAGACCGGGATTGAGCTCCTACGAGCAGTACTTC.

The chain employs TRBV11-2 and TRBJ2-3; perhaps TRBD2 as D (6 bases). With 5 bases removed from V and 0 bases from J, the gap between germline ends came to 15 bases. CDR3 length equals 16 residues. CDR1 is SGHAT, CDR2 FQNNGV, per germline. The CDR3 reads CASSQYRTTSTDTQYF. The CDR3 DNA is TGTGCCAGCAGCCAATACAGGACTACTAGCACAGATACGCAGTATTTT. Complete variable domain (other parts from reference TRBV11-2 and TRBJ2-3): EAGVAQSPRYKIIEKRQSVAFWCNPISGHATLYWYQQILGQGPKLLIQFQNNGVVDDSQLPKDRFSAERLKGVDSTLKIQPAKLEDSAVYLCASSQYRTTSTDTQYFGPGTRLTVL.

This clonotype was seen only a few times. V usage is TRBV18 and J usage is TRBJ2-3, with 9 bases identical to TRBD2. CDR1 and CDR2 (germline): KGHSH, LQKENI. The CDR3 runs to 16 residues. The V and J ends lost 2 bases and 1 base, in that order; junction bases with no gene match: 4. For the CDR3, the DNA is TGTGCCAGCTCACCATTGGCTAGCGGGGGCACAGATACGCAGTATTTT. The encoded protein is CASSPLASGGTDTQYF.

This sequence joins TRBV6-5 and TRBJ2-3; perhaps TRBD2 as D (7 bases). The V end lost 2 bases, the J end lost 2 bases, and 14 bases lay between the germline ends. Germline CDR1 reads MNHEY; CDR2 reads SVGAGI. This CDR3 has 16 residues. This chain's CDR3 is CASSYGGGGPTDTQYF. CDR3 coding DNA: TGTGCCAGCAGTTACGGGGGAGGGGGACCCACAGATACGCAGTATTTT.

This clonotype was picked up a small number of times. Here the CDR3 DNA reads TGTGCCAGCAGCCTTCCGCCGGGGAAGAGTGGCTACACCTTC. Protein product: CASSLPPGKSGYTF. The chain employs TRBV5-6 and TRBJ1-2; no clear D. This CDR3 contains 14 residues. The ends were cut back, 4 bases at V and 7 bases at J, with 17 bases in the middle. CDR1 and CDR2 (germline): SGHDT, YYEEEE. Together with reference TRBV5-6 and TRBJ1-2, the CDR3 gives the full variable domain: DAGVTQSPTHLIKTRGQQVTLRCSPKSGHDTVSWYQQALGQGPQFIFQYYEEEERQRGNFPDRFSGHQFPNYSSELNVNALLLGDSALYLCASSLPPGKSGYTFGSGTRLTVV.

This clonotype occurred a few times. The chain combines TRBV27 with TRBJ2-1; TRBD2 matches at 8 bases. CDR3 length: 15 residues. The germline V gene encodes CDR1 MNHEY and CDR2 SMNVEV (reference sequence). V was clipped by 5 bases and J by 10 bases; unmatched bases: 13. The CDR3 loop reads CASSPTLAGWGEQFF. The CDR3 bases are TGTGCCAGCAGTCCCACTTTAGCGGGGTGGGGGGAGCAGTTCTTC.

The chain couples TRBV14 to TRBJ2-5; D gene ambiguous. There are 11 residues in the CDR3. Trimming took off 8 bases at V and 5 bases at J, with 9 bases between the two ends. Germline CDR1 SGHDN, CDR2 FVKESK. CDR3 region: CASGVGETQYF. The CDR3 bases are TGTGCCAGCGGGGTCGGCGAGACCCAGTACTTC.

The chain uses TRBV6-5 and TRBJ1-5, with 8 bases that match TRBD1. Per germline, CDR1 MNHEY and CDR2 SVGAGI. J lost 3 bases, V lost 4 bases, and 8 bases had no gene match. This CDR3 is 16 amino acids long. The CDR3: CASSWNAGGTNQPQHF. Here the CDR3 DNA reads TGTGCCAGCAGTTGGAACGCAGGGGGCACCAATCAGCCCCAGCATTTT.